Sequencing of this T cell receptor (beta chain) was carried out in a study of blood T cell repertoires in COVID-19. For the study at large: COVID-19 samples collected from the United States, Italy and Spain covered acute and convalescent phases. T cells, B-cell-depleted T cells, or PBMCs provided the cDNA or gDNA that served as material.

Researchers sorted participants into cohorts using their self-reported clinical history. Recovered status in Cohort 3 required two negative PCRs, clearance, or symptom resolution. Losses at the gene ends were 5 bases for V and 3 bases for J; bases not matched to a gene: 8. Germline V gene lookup returns CDR1 SGHTA and CDR2 FQGNSA. The CDR3 consists of 16 residues. Some clones are missing from TCRdb's copy, which holds only in-frame ones; the method was immunoSEQ multiplex PCR. The sample contains more than 100,000 clones, less than 90% of which appear only once. Sequenced input: PBMCs or T cells enriched from blood (not recorded which). This chain connects TRBV7-2 to TRBJ1-3; 9 bases are shared with TRBD1. The clonotype originates from a young woman who had recovered from COVID-19. The CDR3 loop is CASSHAGTGYGNTIYF. CDR3 DNA sequence: TGTGCCAGCAGCCACGCCGGGACAGGGTATGGAAACACCATATATTTT.